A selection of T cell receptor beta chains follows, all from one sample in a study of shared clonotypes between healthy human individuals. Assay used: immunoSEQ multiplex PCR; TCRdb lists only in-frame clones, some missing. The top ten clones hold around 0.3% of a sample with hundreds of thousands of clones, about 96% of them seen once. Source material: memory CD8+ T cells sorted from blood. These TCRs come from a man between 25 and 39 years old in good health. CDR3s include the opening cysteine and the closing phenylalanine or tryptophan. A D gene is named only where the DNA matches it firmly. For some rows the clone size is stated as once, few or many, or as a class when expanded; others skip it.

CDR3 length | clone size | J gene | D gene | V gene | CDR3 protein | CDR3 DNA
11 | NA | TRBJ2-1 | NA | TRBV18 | CASSPRDEQFF | TGTGCCAGCTCACCGCGGGATGAGCAGTTCTTC
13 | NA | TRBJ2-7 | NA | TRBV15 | CATSKGLTYEQYF | TGTGCCACCAGCAAGGGACTGACCTACGAGCAGTACTTC
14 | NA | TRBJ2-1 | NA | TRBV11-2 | CASSSSPSYNEQFF | TGTGCCAGCAGCTCTTCTCCCTCCTACAATGAGCAGTTCTTC
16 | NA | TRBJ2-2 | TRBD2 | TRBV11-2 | CASSLAVGRSTGELFF | TGTGCCAGCAGCTTAGCCGTCGGGAGGAGCACCGGGGAGCTGTTTTTT
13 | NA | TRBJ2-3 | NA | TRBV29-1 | CSVEVGGTDTQYF | TGCAGCGTTGAAGTAGGGGGGACAGATACGCAGTATTTT
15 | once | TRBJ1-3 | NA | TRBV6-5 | CASSTAVDRGNTIYF | TGTGCCAGCAGCACCGCCGTGGACAGAGGAAACACCATATATTTT
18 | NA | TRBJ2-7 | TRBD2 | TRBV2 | CASRWTSGTVRREYEQYF | TGTGCCAGCAGGTGGACTAGCGGGACGGTAAGGCGTGAATACGAGCAGTACTTC
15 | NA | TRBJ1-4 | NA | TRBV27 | CASSLLGGDREKLFF | TGTGCCAGCAGTTTATTAGGGGGGGACCGTGAAAAACTGTTTTTT
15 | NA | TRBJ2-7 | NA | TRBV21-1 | CASSKDRTRTYEQYF | TGTGCCAGCAGCAAAGATAGGACTAGAACCTACGAGCAGTACTTC
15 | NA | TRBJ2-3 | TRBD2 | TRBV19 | CASSIGTSGTDTQYF | TGTGCCAGTAGTATCGGGACTAGCGGCACAGATACGCAGTATTTT
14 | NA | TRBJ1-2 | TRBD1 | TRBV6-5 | CASSSPGQGSGYTF | TGTGCCAGCAGTTCCCCGGGACAGGGTTCGGGCTACACCTTC
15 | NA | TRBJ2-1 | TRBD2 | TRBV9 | CASSRVAGGSGEQFF | TGTGCCAGCAGCCGAGTAGCGGGAGGGAGCGGTGAGCAGTTCTTC
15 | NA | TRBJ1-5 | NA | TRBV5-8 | CASSTTWNGNQPQHF | TGTGCCAGCAGCACGACCTGGAACGGCAATCAGCCCCAGCATTTT
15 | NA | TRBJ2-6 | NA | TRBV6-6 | CASSYRPSGANVLTF | TGTGCCAGCAGTTATCGGCCGTCTGGGGCCAACGTCCTGACTTTC
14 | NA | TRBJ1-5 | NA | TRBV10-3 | CAISPGYSNQPQHF | TGTGCCATCAGTCCAGGGTATAGCAATCAGCCCCAGCATTTT
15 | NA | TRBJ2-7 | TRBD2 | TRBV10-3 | CAISVEWEGPYEQYF | TGTGCCATCAGTGTAGAGTGGGAGGGCCCCTACGAGCAGTACTTC
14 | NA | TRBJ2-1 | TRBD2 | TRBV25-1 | CASRGLAGGYEQFF | TGTGCCAGCAGAGGACTAGCGGGAGGCTATGAGCAGTTCTTC
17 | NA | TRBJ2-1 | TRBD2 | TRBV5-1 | CASSEQPGLAGVNEQFF | TGCGCCAGCAGCGAGCAGCCGGGACTAGCGGGAGTGAATGAGCAGTTCTTC
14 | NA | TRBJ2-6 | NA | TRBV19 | CASRLISGANVLTF | TGTGCCAGTAGACTGATCTCTGGGGCCAACGTCCTGACTTTC
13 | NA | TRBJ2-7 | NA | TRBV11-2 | CASSPRGGYEQYF | TGTGCCAGCAGCCCCAGGGGGGGCTACGAGCAGTACTTC
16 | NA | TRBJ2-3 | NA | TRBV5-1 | CASRAGRPTLTDTQYF | TGCGCCAGCCGGGCCGGGAGACCTACACTCACAGATACGCAGTATTTT
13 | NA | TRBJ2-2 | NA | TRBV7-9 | CASSFEFTGELFF | TGTGCCAGCAGCTTTGAATTCACCGGGGAGCTGTTTTTT
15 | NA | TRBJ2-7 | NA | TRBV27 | CASTLKRGGSYEQYF | TGTGCCAGCACCCTCAAACGGGGAGGCTCCTACGAGCAGTACTTC
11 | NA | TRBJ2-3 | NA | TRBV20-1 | CSAKLRDTQYF | TGCAGTGCTAAATTAAGAGATACGCAGTATTTT
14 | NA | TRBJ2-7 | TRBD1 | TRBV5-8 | CASSQDRGYYEQYF | TGTGCCAGCTCTCAGGACAGGGGATACTACGAGCAGTACTTC
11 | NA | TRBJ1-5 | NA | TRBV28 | CASSLSQPQHF | TGTGCCAGCAGTTTAAGCCAGCCCCAGCATTTT
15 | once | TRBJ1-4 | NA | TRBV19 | CASSLVGGHNEKLFF | TGTGCCAGTAGTCTCGTGGGGGGCCATAATGAAAAACTGTTTTTT
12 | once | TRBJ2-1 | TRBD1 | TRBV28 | CASSSDRDEQFF | TGTGCCAGCAGCAGCGACAGGGATGAGCAGTTCTTC
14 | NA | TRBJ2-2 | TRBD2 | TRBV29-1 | CSVGLAGRAGELFF | TGCAGCGTTGGGCTAGCGGGTAGGGCCGGGGAGCTGTTTTTT
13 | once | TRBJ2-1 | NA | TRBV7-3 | CASSLRGIGEQFF | TGTGCCAGCAGCTTAAGGGGCATCGGGGAGCAGTTCTTC
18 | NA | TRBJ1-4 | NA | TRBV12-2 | CASRLVGGRRVPNEKLFF | TGTGCAAGTCGCTTAGTCGGCGGACGCAGGGTCCCTAATGAAAAACTGTTTTTT
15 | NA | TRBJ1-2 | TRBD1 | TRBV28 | CASRLPQGGHYGYTF | TGTGCCAGCAGGCTACCACAGGGGGGCCATTATGGCTACACCTTC
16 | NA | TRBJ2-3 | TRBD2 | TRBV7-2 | CASSFQLAGGRDTQYF | TGTGCCAGCAGCTTCCAGCTAGCGGGAGGGAGAGATACGCAGTATTTT
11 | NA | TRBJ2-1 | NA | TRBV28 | CASSLGIEQFF | TGTGCCAGCAGTCTAGGCATAGAGCAGTTCTTC
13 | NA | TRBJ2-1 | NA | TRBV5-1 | CASSTPQYNEQFF | TGCGCCAGCAGTACCCCCCAATACAATGAGCAGTTCTTC
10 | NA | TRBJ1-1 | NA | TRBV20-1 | CRGRDAEAFF | TGCAGGGGTCGCGACGCTGAAGCTTTCTTT
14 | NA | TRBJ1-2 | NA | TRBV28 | CASSRPGLNYGYTF | TGTGCCAGCAGTCGACCTGGTTTGAACTATGGCTACACCTTC
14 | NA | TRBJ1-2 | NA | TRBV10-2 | CASSEGNSLYGYTF | TGCGCCAGCAGTGAAGGAAACAGCCTCTATGGCTACACCTTC
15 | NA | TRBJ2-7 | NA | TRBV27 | CASSLSSTAAVGQYF | TGTGCCAGCAGTTTATCATCGACAGCTGCTGTAGGGCAGTACTTC
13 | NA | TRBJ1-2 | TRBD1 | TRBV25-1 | CASTGGAGYGYTF | TGTGCCAGCACAGGGGGCGCCGGCTATGGCTACACCTTC
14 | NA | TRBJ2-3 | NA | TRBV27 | CASTFRRGTDTQYF | TGTGCCAGCACCTTCCGGAGGGGCACAGATACGCAGTATTTT
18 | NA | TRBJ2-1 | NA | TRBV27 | CASSLRLSVFSSYNEQFF | TGTGCCAGCAGTCTCCGACTTAGCGTGTTCAGCTCCTACAATGAGCAGTTCTTC
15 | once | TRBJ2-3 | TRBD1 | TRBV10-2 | CASSESGQGAGTQYF | TGCGCCAGCAGTGAGTCGGGACAGGGTGCCGGTACGCAGTATTTT
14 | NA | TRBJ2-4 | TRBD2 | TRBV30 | CAWATSAVKNIQYF | TGTGCCTGGGCGACTAGCGCCGTCAAAAACATTCAGTACTTC
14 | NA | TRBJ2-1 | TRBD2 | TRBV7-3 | CASSSGLAPNEQFF | TGTGCCAGCAGCTCCGGACTAGCTCCCAATGAGCAGTTCTTC
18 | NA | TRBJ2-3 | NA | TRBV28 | CASSLSGRVARSTDTQYF | TGTGCCAGCAGTTTATCGGGCCGGGTAGCGAGGAGCACAGATACGCAGTATTTT
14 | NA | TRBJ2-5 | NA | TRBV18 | CASSPVGGQETQYF | TGTGCCAGCTCACCGGTGGGGGGACAAGAGACCCAGTACTTC
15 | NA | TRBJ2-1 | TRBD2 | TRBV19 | CASSIDLAGGNEQFF | TGTGCCAGTAGTATAGACCTAGCGGGAGGGAATGAGCAGTTCTTC